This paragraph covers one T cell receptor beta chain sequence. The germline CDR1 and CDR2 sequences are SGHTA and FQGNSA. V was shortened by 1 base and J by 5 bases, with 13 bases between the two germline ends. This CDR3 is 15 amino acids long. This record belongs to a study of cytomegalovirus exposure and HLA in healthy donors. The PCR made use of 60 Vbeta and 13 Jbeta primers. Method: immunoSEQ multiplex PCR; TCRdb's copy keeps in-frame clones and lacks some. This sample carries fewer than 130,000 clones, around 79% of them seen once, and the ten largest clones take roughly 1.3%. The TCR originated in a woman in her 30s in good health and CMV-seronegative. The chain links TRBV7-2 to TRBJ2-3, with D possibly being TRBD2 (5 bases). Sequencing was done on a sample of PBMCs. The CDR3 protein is CASSLVHGERDTQYF. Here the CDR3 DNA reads TGTGCCAGCAGCTTAGTTCACGGGGAACGAGATACGCAGTATTTT.